This T cell receptor beta chain was captured by sequencing in a study of CD8 T cells in Susac syndrome. Germline values: CDR1 GTSNPN, CDR2 SVGIG (reference sequence). Trimming shortened V by 4 bases and J by 6 bases, and 12 bases separated the two germline ends. The CDR3 sequence is 12 residues long. It was with random hexamers that about 0.45 to 1 ug RNA was reverse transcribed. A multiplex approach, immunoSEQ multiplex PCR, amplified TCR beta CDR3 across 54 Vbeta and 13 Jbeta. TCRdb called the immunoSEQ multiplex PCR reads again in MiXCR, with one record for every CDR3 protein. This repertoire shows more than 130,000 distinct CDR3 sequences, approximately 93% found once; its top ten account for 0.27%.

Sequencing input: CD8+ T cells from PBMCs. The sequence derives from a human donor in good health. The chain has TRBV30 and TRBJ2-5, with D perhaps matching TRBD2 (5 bases). CDR3 protein: CAWTAVGKTQYF. The CDR3 DNA sequence: TGTGCCTGGACAGCGGTGGGGAAGACCCAGTACTTC.